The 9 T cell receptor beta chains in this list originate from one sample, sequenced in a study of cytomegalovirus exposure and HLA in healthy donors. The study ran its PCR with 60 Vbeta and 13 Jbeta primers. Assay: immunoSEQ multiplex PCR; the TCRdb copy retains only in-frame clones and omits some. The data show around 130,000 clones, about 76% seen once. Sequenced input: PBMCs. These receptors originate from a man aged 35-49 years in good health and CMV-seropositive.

CDR3 region: CATSRVRQNTEAFF. The CDR3 region has the DNA TGTGCCACCAGCAGAGTTAGACAGAACACTGAAGCTTTCTTT. V and J are TRBV15 and TRBJ1-1, with D unresolved. This CDR3 has 14 amino acids. Trimming pared 1 base from V and 1 base from J, leaving 7 bases between. The V gene's germline CDR1 is LNHNV and CDR2 YYDKDF (reference sequence).

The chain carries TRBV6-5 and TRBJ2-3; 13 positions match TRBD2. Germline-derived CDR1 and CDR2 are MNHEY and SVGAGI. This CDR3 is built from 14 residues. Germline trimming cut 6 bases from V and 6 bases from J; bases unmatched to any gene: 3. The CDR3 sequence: CASRGTSGKDTQYF. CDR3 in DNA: TGTGCCAGCAGGGGGACTAGCGGGAAGGATACGCAGTATTTT.

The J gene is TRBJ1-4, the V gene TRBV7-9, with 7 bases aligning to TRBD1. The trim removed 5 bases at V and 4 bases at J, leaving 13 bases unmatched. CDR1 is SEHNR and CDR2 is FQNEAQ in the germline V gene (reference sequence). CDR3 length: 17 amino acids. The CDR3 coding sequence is TGTGCCAGCAGCCACATTGGCACAGGGGCGGTTAATGAAAAACTGTTTTTT. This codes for CASSHIGTGAVNEKLFF.

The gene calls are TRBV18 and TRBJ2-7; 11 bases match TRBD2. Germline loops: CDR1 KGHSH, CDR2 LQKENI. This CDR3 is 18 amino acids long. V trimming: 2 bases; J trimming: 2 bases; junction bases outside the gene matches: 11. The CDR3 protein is CASSPGTSGRTMTYEQYF. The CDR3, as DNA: TGTGCCAGCTCACCAGGGACTAGCGGCCGAACTATGACCTACGAGCAGTACTTC.

The CDR3 nucleotides are TGTGCCAGCTCTAGAGGCCGGACAGGGCTCTACGAGCAGTACTTC. Amino acids: CASSRGRTGLYEQYF. The gene calls are TRBV18 and TRBJ2-7, with TRBD1 identical over 8 bases. With V trimmed by 6 bases and J by 3 bases, 10 bases remained unmatched. The CDR3 sequence is 15 residues long. Germline loops: CDR1 KGHSH, CDR2 LQKENI.

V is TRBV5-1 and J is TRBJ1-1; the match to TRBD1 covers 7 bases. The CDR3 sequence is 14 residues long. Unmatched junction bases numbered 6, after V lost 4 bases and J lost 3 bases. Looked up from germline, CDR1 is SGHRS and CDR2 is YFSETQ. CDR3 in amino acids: CASSAQGGYTEAFF. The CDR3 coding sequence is TGCGCCAGCAGCGCCCAGGGGGGTTACACTGAAGCTTTCTTT. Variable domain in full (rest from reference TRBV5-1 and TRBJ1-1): KAGVTQTPRYLIKTRGQQVTLSCSPISGHRSVSWYQQTPGQGLQFLFEYFSETQRNKGNFPGRFSGRQFSNSRSEMNVSTLELGDSALYLCASSAQGGYTEAFFGQGTRLTVV.

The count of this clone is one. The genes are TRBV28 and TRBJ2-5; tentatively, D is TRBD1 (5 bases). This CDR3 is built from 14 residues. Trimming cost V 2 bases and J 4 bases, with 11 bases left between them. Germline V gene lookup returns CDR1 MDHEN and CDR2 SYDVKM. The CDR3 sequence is CASSLARGTETQYF. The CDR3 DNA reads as TGTGCCAGCAGTTTAGCAAGGGGCACAGAGACCCAGTACTTC.

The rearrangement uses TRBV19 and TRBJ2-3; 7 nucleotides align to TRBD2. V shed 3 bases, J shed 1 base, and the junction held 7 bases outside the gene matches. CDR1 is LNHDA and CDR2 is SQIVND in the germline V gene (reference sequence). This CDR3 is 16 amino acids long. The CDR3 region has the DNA TGTGCCAGTAGTATCAGAAGCGGGATGGGCACAGATACGCAGTATTTT. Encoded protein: CASSIRSGMGTDTQYF. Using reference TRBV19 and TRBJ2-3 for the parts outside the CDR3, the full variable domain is DGGITQSPKYLFRKEGQNVTLSCEQNLNHDAMYWYRQDPGQGLRLIYYSQIVNDFQKGDIAEGYSVSREKKESFPLTVTSAQKNPTAFYLCASSIRSGMGTDTQYFGPGTRLTVL.

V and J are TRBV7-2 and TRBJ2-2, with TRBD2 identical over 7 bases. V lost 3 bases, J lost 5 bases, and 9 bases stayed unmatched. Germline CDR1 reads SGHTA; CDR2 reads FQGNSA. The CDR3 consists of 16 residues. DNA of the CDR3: TGTGCCAGCAGCTTGAGCGGGGTCGGTGGGACCGGGGAGCTGTTTTTT. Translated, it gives CASSLSGVGGTGELFF.